These T cell receptor beta chains were read from a single sample in a study of blood T cell repertoires in COVID-19. Clones were sequenced by immunoSEQ multiplex PCR, and TCRdb holds only the in-frame ones, with some missing. The sample holds some 380,000 clones; around 90% are singletons and the top ten take 6.5% to 8%. Sequencing was done on a sample of peripheral blood. Receptor source: a young man with active or convalescent COVID-19. CDR3s include the opening cysteine and the closing phenylalanine or tryptophan. The D gene is left open where the match is weak. Where a row states a size, it is once, few, many or the class of an expanded clone; other rows omit it.

clone_size j_call v_call d_call cdr3_aa cdr3_nt
NA TRBJ2-1 TRBV7-6 TRBD2 CASSFGLVWINEQFF TGTGCCAGCAGCTTCGGACTAGTTTGGATCAATGAGCAGTTCTTC
NA TRBJ1-5 TRBV5-1 TRBD1 CASSTGDNQPQHF TGCGCCAGCAGCACAGGGGATAATCAGCCCCAGCATTTT
NA TRBJ2-3 TRBV4-3 TRBD2 CASSLLASTDTQYF TGCGCCAGCAGCCTACTAGCGAGCACAGATACGCAGTATTTT
NA TRBJ1-1 TRBV28 NA CASSPGDRPGAFF TGTGCCAGCAGCCCGGGGGACCGCCCGGGAGCTTTCTTT
NA TRBJ1-2 TRBV6-1 NA CASSEQGLRGYTF TGTGCCAGCAGTGAACAGGGTCTACGTGGCTACACCTTC
NA TRBJ2-5 TRBV12-3/TRBV12-4 TRBD1 CASKTGGETQYF TGTGCCAGCAAGACAGGGGGAGAGACCCAGTACTTC
NA TRBJ1-5 TRBV6-5 NA CASSQTAGTRQPQHF TGTGCCAGCAGCCAAACGGCAGGGACTAGGCAGCCCCAGCATTTT
NA TRBJ2-4 TRBV28 TRBD1 CASTGRGQGRDIQYF TGTGCCAGCACTGGGAGGGGACAGGGGAGGGACATTCAGTACTTC
NA TRBJ1-5 TRBV5-6 NA CASSFRGGSNQPQHF TGTGCCAGCAGCTTTCGGGGGGGTAGCAATCAGCCCCAGCATTTT
NA TRBJ1-2 TRBV9 NA CASSVTGPSGYTF TGTGCCAGCAGCGTAACAGGACCCTCGGGCTACACCTTC
NA TRBJ2-1 TRBV24-1 NA CATSAPDRFGNEQFF TGTGCCACCAGTGCCCCCGACAGGTTTGGGAATGAGCAGTTCTTC
NA TRBJ2-1 TRBV11-1 TRBD1 CASSFLFRGRNEQFF TGTGCCAGCAGCTTTTTGTTCAGGGGGCGGAATGAGCAGTTCTTC
NA TRBJ1-1 TRBV4-2 TRBD1 CASSRPGQTNTEAFF TGTGCCAGCAGCCGTCCGGGACAGACAAACACTGAAGCTTTCTTT
NA TRBJ2-7 TRBV7-9 TRBD1 CASSFSDRVYEQYF TGTGCCAGCAGCTTTTCAGACAGGGTCTACGAGCAGTACTTC
NA TRBJ2-5 TRBV27 NA CASGPTGIQETQYF TGTGCCAGCGGACCGACAGGAATACAAGAGACCCAGTACTTC
NA TRBJ1-2 TRBV27 TRBD1 CASSPKGGQVVSGYTF TGTGCCAGCAGTCCTAAGGGGGGACAGGTGGTATCTGGCTACACCTTC
NA TRBJ1-2 TRBV24-1 NA CATSDHRSGDYGYTF TGTGCCACCAGTGATCACCGTTCCGGAGACTATGGCTACACCTTC
NA TRBJ2-3 TRBV11-3 TRBD2 CASSSGGLAGGNTDTQYF TGTGCCAGCAGCTCGGGGGGACTAGCGGGAGGAAACACAGATACGCAGTATTTT
NA TRBJ2-1 TRBV25-1 TRBD1 CASSGQGVYNEQFF TGTGCCAGCAGTGGGCAGGGGGTCTACAATGAGCAGTTCTTC
NA TRBJ2-2 TRBV29-1 TRBD2 CSARRNPLAGDTGELFF TGCAGCGCCCGACGAAATCCACTAGCGGGAGACACCGGGGAGCTGTTTTTT
NA TRBJ2-5 TRBV19 NA CASKAVYQETQYF TGTGCCAGTAAGGCGGTTTACCAAGAGACCCAGTACTTC
NA TRBJ2-2 TRBV9 TRBD2 CASSVGLAGGASRNTGELFF TGTGCCAGCAGCGTAGGTCTAGCGGGAGGGGCGAGTAGGAACACCGGGGAGCTGTTTTTT
NA TRBJ1-4 TRBV19 TRBD1 CASTPDRAYEKLFF TGTGCCAGTACCCCGGACAGGGCCTATGAAAAACTGTTTTTT
once TRBJ1-4 TRBV20-1 TRBD1 CSASKRRTGKSEKLFF TGCAGTGCTAGTAAAAGGAGGACAGGAAAAAGTGAAAAACTGTTTTTT
NA TRBJ1-5 TRBV19 TRBD1 CASSTIQGSNPQPQHF TGTGCCAGTAGTACCATACAGGGGTCAAACCCCCAACCCCAGCATTTT
NA TRBJ2-7 TRBV19 NA CASSSGYEQYF TGTGCCAGTAGTTCAGGCTACGAGCAGTACTTC
NA TRBJ1-6 TRBV27 NA CASRPLYRESSPLHF TGTGCCAGCAGACCCCTCTACAGGGAGAGTTCACCCCTCCACTTT
NA TRBJ1-6 TRBV6-2/TRBV6-3 NA CASSYSWTMENSPLHF TGTGCCAGCAGTTACAGCTGGACTATGGAGAATTCACCCCTCCACTTT
NA TRBJ2-1 TRBV7-3 TRBD1 CASSAGQGDFNEQFF TGTGCCAGCAGCGCCGGACAGGGAGATTTCAATGAGCAGTTCTTC
NA TRBJ1-2 TRBV6-1 TRBD1 CASSDPNDDRGHRVGYTF TGTGCCAGCAGTGACCCAAATGATGACAGGGGGCATAGGGTTGGCTACACCTTC